What follows is one TCR beta chain and its context. What it recognizes is unknown. This entry belongs to a study of cytomegalovirus exposure and HLA in healthy donors. Whole-study findings and limits: Only CMV serostatus was available as immune exposure information. Highly shared sequence variants in one cluster were likely a sequencing artifact. Apparent HLA restriction characterized most CMV-associated TCR beta chains in a later analysis.

Germline loops: CDR1 SEHNR, CDR2 FQNEAQ (reference sequence). The junction had 12 bases not matched to a gene; V was cut back by 5 bases and J by 8 bases. The CDR3 is 16 residues long. PCR employed 60 Vbeta and 13 Jbeta primers. Here immunoSEQ multiplex PCR was the method, and the copy in TCRdb shows in-frame clones only, minus some. Of about 160,000 clones detected, around 77% appear once; the ten largest clones hold 1.5% to 2%. V and J are TRBV7-9 and TRBJ2-1; 10 bases align to TRBD2. The specimen sequenced was PBMCs. The receptor was derived from a woman in her twenties or thirties in good health and CMV-seronegative. The CDR3 loop is CASSDRTSGPTDEQFF. CDR3 sequence (DNA): TGTGCCAGCAGCGACCGGACTAGCGGCCCGACGGATGAGCAGTTCTTC.